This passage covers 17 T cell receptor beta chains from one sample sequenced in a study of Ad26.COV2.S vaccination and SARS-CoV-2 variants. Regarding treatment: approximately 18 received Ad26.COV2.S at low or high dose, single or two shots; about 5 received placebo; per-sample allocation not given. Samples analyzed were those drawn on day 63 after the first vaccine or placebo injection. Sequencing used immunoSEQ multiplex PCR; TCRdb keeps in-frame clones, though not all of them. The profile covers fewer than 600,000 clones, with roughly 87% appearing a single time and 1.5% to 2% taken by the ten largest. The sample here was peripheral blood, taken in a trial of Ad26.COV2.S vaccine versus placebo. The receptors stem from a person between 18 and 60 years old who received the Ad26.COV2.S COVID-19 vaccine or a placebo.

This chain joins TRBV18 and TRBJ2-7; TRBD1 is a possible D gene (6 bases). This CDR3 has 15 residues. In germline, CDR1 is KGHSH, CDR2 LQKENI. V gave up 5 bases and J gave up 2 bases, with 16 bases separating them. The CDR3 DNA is TGTGCCAGCTCATTTACCCATACAGGGACCTACGAGCAGTACTTC. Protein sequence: CASSFTHTGTYEQYF.

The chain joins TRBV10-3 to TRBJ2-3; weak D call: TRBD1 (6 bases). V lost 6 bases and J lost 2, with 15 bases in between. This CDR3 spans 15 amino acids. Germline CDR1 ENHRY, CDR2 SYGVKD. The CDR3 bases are TGTGCCATCAGCTTTCAGGGGTTTTTCACAGATACGCAGTATTTT. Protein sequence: CAISFQGFFTDTQYF.

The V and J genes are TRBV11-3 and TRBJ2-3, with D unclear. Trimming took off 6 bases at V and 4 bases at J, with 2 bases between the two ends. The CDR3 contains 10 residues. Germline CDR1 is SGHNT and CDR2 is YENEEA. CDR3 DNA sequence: TGTGCCAGCAGGTCAGATACGCAGTATTTT. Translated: CASRSDTQYF.

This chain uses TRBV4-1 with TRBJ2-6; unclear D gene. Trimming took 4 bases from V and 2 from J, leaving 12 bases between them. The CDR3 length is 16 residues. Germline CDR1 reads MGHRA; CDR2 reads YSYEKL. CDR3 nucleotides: TGCGCCAGCAGCCCAAGTATGTTGGCTGGGGCCAACGTCCTGACTTTC. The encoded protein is CASSPSMLAGANVLTF.

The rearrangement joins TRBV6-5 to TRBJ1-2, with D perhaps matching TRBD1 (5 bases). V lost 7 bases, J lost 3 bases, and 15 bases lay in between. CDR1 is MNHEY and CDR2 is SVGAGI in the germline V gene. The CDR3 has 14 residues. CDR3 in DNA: TGTGCCAGCAAGAGGGGACCCGGGGACTATGGCTACACCTTC. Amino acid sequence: CASKRGPGDYGYTF.

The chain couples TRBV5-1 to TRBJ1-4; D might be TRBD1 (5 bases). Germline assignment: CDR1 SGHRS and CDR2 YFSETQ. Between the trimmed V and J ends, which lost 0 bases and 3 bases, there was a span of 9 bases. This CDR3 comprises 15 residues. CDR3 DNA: TGCGCCAGCAGCTTGGGGGGGAGAGCTAATGAAAAACTGTTTTTT. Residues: CASSLGGRANEKLFF.

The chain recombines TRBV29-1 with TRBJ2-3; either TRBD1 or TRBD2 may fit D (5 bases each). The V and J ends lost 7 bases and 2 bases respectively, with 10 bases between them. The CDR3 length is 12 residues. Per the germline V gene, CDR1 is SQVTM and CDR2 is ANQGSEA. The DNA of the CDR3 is TGCAGCGCGAGGGGTTCCACAGATACGCAGTATTTT. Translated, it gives CSARGSTDTQYF.

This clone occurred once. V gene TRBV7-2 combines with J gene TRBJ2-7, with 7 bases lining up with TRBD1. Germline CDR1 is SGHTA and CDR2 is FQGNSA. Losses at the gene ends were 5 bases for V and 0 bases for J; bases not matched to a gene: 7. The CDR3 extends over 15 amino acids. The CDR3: CASSHRGQSSYEQYF. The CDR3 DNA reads TGTGCCAGCAGCCACAGGGGACAAAGCTCCTACGAGCAGTACTTC. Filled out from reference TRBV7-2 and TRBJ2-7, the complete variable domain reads GAGVSQSPSNKVTEKGKDVELRCDPISGHTALYWYRQSLGQGLEFLIYFQGNSAPDKSGLPSDRFSAERTGGSVSTLTIQRTQQEDSAVYLCASSHRGQSSYEQYFGPGTRLTVT.

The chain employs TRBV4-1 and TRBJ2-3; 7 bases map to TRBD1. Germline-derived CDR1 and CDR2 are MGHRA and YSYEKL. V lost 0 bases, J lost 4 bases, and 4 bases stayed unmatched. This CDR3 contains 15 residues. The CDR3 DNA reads TGCGCCAGCAGCCAAGAACCCCAGGGGGCAGATACGCAGTATTTT. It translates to CASSQEPQGADTQYF.

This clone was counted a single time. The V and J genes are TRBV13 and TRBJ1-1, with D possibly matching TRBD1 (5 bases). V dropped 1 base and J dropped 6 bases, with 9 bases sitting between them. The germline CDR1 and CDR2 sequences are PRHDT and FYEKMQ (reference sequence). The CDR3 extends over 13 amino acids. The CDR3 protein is CASSLVGTAEAFF. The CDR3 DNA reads TGTGCCAGCAGCTTAGTAGGGACCGCTGAAGCTTTCTTT.

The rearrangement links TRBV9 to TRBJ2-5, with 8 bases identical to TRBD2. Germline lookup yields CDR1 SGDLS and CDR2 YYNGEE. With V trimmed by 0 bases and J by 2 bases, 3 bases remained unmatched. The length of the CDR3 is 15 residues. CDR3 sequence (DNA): TGTGCCAGCAGCGTAGCGGGAGGGAGTCAAGAGACCCAGTACTTC. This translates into CASSVAGGSQETQYF.

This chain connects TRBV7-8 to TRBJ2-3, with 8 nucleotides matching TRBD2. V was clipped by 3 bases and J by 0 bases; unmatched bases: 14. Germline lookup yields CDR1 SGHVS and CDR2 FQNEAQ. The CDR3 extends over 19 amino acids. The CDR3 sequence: CASSLGLGLAGRSTDTQYF. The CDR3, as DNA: TGTGCCAGCAGCTTGGGCCTTGGTTTAGCGGGACGAAGCACAGATACGCAGTATTTT.

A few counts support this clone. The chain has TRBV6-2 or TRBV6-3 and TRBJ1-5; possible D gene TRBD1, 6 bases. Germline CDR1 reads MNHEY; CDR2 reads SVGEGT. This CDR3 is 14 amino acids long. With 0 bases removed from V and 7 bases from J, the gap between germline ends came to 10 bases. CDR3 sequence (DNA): TGTGCCAGCAGTTACTCACAGGGTGTCCAGCCCCAGCATTTT. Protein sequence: CASSYSQGVQPQHF.

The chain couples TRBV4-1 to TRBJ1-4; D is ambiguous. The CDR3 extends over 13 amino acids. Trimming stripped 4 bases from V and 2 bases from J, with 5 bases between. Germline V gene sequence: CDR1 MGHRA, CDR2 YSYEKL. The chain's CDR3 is CASSPGTNEKLFF. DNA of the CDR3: TGCGCCAGCAGCCCCGGGACTAATGAAAAACTGTTTTTT.

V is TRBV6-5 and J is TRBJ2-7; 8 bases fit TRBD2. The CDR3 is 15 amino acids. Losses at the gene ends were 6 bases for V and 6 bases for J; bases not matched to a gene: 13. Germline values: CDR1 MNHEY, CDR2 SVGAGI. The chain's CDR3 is CASSERTSTVGEQYF. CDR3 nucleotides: TGTGCCAGCAGCGAGAGGACTAGCACGGTTGGCGAGCAGTACTTC.

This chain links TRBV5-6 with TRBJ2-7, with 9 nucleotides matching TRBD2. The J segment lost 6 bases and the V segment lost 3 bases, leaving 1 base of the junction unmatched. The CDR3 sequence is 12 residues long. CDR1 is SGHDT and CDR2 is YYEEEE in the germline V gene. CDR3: CASSWRGGEQYF. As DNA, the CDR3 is TGTGCCAGCAGCTGGCGGGGGGGCGAGCAGTACTTC. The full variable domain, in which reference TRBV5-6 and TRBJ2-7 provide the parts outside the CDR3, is DAGVTQSPTHLIKTRGQQVTLRCSPKSGHDTVSWYQQALGQGPQFIFQYYEEEERQRGNFPDRFSGHQFPNYSSELNVNALLLGDSALYLCASSWRGGEQYFGPGTRLTVT.

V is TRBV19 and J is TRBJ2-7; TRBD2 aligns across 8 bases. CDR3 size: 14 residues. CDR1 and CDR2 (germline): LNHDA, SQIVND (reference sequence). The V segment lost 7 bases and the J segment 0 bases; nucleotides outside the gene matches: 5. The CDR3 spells CASNPGGSSYEQYF. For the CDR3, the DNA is TGTGCCAGTAATCCGGGAGGGAGCTCCTACGAGCAGTACTTC.